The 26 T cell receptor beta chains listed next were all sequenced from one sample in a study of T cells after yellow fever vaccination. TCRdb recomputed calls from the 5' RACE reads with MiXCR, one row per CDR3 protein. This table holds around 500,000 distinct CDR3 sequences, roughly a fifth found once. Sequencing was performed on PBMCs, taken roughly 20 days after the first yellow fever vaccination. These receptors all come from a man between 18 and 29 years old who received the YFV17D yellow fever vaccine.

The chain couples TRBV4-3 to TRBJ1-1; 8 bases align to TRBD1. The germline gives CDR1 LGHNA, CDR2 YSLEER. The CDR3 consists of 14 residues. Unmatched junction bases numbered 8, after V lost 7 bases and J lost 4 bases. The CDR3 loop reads CASTPRQGSTEAFF. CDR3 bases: TGCGCCAGCACCCCCCGACAGGGGAGCACTGAAGCTTTCTTT.

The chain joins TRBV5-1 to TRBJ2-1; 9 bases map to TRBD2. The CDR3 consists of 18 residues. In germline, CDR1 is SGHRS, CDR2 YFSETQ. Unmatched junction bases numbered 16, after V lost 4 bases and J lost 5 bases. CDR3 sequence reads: CASSLSPAGGSSHNEQFF. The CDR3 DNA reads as TGCGCCAGCAGCCTGAGTCCAGCGGGGGGCTCGAGCCACAATGAGCAGTTCTTC.

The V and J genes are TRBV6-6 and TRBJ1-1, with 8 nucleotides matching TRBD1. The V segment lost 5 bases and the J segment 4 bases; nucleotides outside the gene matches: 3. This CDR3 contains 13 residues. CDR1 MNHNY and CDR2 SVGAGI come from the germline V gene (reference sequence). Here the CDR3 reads CASSTGGLTEAFF. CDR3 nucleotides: TGTGCCAGCAGTACAGGGGGGCTCACTGAAGCTTTCTTT.

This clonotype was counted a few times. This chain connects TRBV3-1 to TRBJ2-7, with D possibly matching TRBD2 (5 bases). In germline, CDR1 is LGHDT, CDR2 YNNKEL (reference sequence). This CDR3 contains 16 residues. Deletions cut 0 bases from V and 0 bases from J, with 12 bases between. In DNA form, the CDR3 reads TGTGCCAGCAGCCAAGACCCCGGGGAGAGCTCCTACGAGCAGTACGTC. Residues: CASSQDPGESSYEQYV.

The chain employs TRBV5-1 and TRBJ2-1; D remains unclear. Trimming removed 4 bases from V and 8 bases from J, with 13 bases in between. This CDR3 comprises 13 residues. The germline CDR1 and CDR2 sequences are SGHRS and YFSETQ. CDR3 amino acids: CASSAAGQDEQFF. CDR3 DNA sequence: TGCGCCAGCAGCGCCGCTGGGCAGGATGAGCAGTTCTTC. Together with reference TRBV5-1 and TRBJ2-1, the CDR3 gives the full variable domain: KAGVTQTPRYLIKTRGQQVTLSCSPISGHRSVSWYQQTPGQGLQFLFEYFSETQRNKGNFPGRFSGRQFSNSRSEMNVSTLELGDSALYLCASSAAGQDEQFFGPGTRLTVL.

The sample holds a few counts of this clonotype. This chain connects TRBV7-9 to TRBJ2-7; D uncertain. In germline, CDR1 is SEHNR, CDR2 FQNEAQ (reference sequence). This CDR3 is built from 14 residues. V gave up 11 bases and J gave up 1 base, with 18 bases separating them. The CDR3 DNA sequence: TGTGCCGTTCCCCCGAGACATCAATCCTACGAGCAGTACTTC. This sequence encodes CAVPPRHQSYEQYF.

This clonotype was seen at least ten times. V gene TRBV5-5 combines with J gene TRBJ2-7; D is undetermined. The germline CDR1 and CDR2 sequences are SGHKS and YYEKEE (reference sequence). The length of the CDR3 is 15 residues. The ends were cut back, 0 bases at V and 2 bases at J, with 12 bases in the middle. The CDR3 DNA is TGTGCCAGCAGCTTGGCTTTGGTGATTCCCTACGAGCAGTACGTC. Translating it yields CASSLALVIPYEQYV.

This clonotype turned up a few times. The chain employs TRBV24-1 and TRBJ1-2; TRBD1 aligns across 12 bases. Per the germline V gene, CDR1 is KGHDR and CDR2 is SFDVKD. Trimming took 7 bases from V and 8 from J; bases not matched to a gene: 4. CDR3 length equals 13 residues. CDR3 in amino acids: CATSPGTGGGYTF. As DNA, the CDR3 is TGTGCCACCAGCCCCGGGACAGGGGGCGGCTACACCTTC.

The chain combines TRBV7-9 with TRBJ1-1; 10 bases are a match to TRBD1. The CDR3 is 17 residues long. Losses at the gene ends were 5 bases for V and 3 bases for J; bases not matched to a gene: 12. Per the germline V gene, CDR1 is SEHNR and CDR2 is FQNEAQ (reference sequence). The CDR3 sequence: CASSAIPGQGGYTEAFF. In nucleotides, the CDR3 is TGTGCCAGCAGCGCAATACCTGGACAGGGGGGGTACACTGAAGCTTTCTTT.

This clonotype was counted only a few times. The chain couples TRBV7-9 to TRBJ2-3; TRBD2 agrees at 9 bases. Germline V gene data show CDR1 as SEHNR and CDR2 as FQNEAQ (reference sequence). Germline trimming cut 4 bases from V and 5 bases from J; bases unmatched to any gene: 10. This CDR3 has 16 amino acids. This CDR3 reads CASSSSGSGGIDTQYF. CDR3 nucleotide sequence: TGTGCCAGCAGCTCCTCGGGTAGCGGGGGTATAGATACGCAGTATTTT.

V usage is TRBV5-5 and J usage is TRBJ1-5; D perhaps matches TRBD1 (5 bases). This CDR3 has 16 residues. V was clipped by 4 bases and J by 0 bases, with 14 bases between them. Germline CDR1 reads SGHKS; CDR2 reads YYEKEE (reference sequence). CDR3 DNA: TGTGCCAGCAGCCCGGGACGGAGCTATAGCAATCAGCCCCAGCATTTT. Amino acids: CASSPGRSYSNQPQHF.

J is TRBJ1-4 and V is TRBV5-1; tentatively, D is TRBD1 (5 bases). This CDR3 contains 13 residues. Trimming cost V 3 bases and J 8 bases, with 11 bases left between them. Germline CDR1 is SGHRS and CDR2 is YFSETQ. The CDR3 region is CASSSGGEEKLFF. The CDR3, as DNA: TGCGCCAGCAGCTCCGGGGGTGAAGAAAAACTGTTTTTT.

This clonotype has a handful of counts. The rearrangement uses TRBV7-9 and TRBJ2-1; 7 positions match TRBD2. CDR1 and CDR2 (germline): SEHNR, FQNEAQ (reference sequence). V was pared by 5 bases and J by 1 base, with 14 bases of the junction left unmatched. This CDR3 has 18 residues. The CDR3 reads CASSGMGLGGESYNEQFF. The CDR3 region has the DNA TGTGCCAGCAGCGGAATGGGATTGGGGGGGGAATCCTACAATGAGCAGTTCTTC. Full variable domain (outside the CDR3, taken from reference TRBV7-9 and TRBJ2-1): DTGVSQNPRHKITKRGQNVTFRCDPISEHNRLYWYRQTLGQGPEFLTYFQNEAQLEKSRLLSDRFSAERPKGSFSTLEIQRTEQGDSAMYLCASSGMGLGGESYNEQFFGPGTRLTVL.

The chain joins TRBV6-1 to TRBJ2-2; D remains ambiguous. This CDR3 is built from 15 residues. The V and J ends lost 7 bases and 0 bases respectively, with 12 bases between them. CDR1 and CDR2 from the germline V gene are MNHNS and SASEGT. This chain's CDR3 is CASTSEVANTGELFF. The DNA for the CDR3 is TGTGCCAGCACCTCTGAGGTGGCGAACACCGGGGAGCTGTTTTTT.

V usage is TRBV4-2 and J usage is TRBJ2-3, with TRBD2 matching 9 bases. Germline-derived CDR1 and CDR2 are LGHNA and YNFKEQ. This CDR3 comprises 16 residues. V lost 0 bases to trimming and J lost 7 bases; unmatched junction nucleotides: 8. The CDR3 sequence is CASSQDISGGPYTQYF. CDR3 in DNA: TGTGCCAGCAGCCAAGATATTAGCGGGGGTCCTTATACGCAGTATTTT.

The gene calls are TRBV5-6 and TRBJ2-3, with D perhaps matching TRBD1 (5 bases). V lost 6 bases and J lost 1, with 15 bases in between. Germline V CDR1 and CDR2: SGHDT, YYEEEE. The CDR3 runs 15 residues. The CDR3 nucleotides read TGTGCCAGCACCCAAACAGGATCGGGCACAGATACGCAGTATTTT. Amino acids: CASTQTGSGTDTQYF.

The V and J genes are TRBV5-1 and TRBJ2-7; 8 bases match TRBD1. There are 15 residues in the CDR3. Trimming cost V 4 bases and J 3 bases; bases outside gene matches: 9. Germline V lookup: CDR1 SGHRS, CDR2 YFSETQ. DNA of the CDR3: TGCGCCAGCAGCCCGGACAGGGTTACCCACTACGAGCAGTACTTC. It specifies CASSPDRVTHYEQYF.

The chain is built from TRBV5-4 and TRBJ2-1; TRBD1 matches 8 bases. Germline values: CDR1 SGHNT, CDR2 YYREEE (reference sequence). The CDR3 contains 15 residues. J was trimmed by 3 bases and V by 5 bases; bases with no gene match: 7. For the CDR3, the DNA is TGTGCCAGCAGTTGGGGGACAGGAAACTACAATGAGCAGTTCTTC. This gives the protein CASSWGTGNYNEQFF.

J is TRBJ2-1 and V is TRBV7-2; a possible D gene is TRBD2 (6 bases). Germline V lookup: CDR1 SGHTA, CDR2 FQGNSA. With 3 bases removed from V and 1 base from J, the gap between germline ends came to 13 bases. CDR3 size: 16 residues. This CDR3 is CASSLLWRGSYNEQFF. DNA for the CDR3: TGTGCCAGCAGCTTGCTGTGGCGGGGATCCTACAATGAGCAGTTCTTC.

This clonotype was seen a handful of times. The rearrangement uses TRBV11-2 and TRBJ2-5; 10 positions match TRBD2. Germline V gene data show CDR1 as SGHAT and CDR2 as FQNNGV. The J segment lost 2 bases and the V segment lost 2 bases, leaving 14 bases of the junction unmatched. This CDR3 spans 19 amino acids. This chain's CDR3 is CASSLRWFTSGARQETQYF. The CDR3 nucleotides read TGTGCCAGCAGCTTAAGGTGGTTCACTAGCGGGGCGCGGCAAGAGACCCAGTACTTC.

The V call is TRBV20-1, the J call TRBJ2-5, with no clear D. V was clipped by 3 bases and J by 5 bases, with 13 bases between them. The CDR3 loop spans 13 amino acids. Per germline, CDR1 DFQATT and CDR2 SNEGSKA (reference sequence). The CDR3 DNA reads TGCAGTGCTAGTAGACGGGCCCGGGAGACCCAGTACTTC. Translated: CSASRRARETQYF.

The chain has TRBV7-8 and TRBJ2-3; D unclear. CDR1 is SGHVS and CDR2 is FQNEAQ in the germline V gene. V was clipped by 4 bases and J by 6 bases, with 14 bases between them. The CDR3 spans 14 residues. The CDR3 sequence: CASSWAATSDTQYF. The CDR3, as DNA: TGTGCCAGCAGCTGGGCGGCGACTTCGGATACGCAGTATTTT.

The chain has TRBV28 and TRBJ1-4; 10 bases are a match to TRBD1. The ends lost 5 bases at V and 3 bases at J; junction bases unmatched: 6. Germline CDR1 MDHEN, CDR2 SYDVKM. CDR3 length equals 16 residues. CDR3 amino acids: CASSDDRGLSNEKLFF. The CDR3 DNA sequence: TGTGCCAGCAGTGACGACAGGGGGCTATCTAATGAAAAACTGTTTTTT.

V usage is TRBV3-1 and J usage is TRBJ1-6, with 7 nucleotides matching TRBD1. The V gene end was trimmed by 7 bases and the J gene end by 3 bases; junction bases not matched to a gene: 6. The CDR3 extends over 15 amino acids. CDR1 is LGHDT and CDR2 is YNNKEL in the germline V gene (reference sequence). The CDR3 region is CASTTGQLYNSPLHF. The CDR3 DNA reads TGTGCCAGCACGACGGGACAGCTCTATAATTCACCCCTCCACTTT.

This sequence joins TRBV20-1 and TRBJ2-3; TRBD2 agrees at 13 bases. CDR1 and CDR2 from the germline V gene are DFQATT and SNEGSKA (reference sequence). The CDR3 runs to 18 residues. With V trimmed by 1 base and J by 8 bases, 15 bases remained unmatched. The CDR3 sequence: CSARGTSGGVKNRGTQYF. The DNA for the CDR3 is TGCAGTGCTAGAGGGACTAGCGGGGGTGTAAAGAATCGAGGTACGCAGTATTTT.

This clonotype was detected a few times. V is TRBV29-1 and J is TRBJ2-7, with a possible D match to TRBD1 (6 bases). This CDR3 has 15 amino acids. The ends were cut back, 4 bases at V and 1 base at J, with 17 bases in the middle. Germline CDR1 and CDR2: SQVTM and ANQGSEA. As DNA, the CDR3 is TGCAGCGTTGGCGGGTCCAGGGGAAGATCCTACGAGCAGTACTTC. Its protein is CSVGGSRGRSYEQYF.